The 21 T cell receptor beta chains given below trace back to one sample, sequenced in a study of spatial heterogeneity in lung cancer. TCRdb itself ran the 5' RACE reads through MiXCR, one entry per CDR3 protein. This table holds about 52,000 distinct CDR3 sequences, around 6.7% found once. Time point reported: blood at routine non-recurrence follow-up after resection. No cells were sorted before sequencing. The whole RNA sequenced was extracted from tumor, nontumor lung or frozen PBMC. Here the sequenced sample was PBMCs, taken at follow-up. The receptors shown here come from a female donor with early-stage non-small cell lung cancer.

This clonotype came up many times. This chain connects TRBV5-1 to TRBJ1-2; D is ambiguous. The V gene lost 0 bases and the J gene lost 2 bases, with 14 bases spanning the gap. The CDR3 is 16 residues long. CDR1 is SGHRS and CDR2 is YFSETQ in the germline V gene. This CDR3 reads CASSLENGLGNYGYTF. CDR3 coding DNA: TGCGCCAGCAGCTTGGAGAACGGGCTCGGGAACTATGGCTACACCTTC.

Many counts were recorded for this clonotype. J is TRBJ2-4 and V is TRBV27; D might be TRBD1 (7 bases). The germline CDR1 and CDR2 sequences are MNHEY and SMNVEV (reference sequence). There are 15 residues in the CDR3. V lost 5 bases and J lost 4, with 15 bases in between. As DNA, the CDR3 is TGTGCCAGCAGTGGGGCGGGGACAGCTAAAAACATTCAGTACTTC. It is translated as CASSGAGTAKNIQYF.

In regard to this clonotype: Just one base apart from a much larger clone, this may be a read error. The gene calls are TRBV7-9 and TRBJ2-2; 7 nucleotides match TRBD2. With V trimmed by 5 bases and J by 4 bases, 10 bases remained unmatched. This CDR3 has 16 amino acids. Looked up from germline, CDR1 is SEHNR and CDR2 is FQNEAQ (reference sequence). The DNA for the CDR3 is TGTGCCAGCAGCCCCGCCCGAGGGGAGGGCACCGGGGAGCTGTTTTTT. It is translated as CASSPARGEGTGELFF.

This clonotype was picked up a small number of times. The CDR3: CASSFALGGAPTDTQYF. The CDR3 DNA sequence: TGTGCCAGCAGTTTTGCTTTAGGGGGCGCCCCCACTGATACGCAGTATTTT. This chain joins TRBV6-5 and TRBJ2-3, with 7 positions matching TRBD1. Trimming took 4 bases from V and 6 from J; bases not matched to a gene: 16. In germline, CDR1 is MNHEY, CDR2 SVGAGI. The CDR3 sequence is 17 residues long.

This chain links TRBV7-2 with TRBJ1-1; D remains unclear. The germline gives CDR1 SGHTA, CDR2 FQGNSA. Trimming stripped 1 base from V and 3 bases from J, with 12 bases between. This CDR3 is 15 amino acids long. The CDR3, as DNA: TGTGCCAGCAGCTTAGATCGGGGTGGCTACACTGAAGCTTTCTTT. This gives the protein CASSLDRGGYTEAFF.

This clonotype has ten or more counts. V usage is TRBV12-3 or TRBV12-4 and J usage is TRBJ2-3; D is undetermined. V lost 3 bases and J lost 2, with 9 bases in between. This CDR3 contains 14 residues. The CDR3 DNA reads TGTGCCAGCAGTTTGACGCATCCCACAGATACGCAGTATTTT. Its protein is CASSLTHPTDTQYF.

In its sample, this clonotype was seen many times. The V call is TRBV7-8, the J call TRBJ1-4; 7 bases map to TRBD1. The CDR3 is 17 amino acids. CDR1 and CDR2 from the germline V gene are SGHVS and FQNEAQ. Trimming removed 2 bases from V and 0 bases from J; junction bases left unmatched: 6. The CDR3 nucleotides are TGTGCCAGCAGCTTACTAGCAGGGACAGCAACTAATGAAAAACTGTTTTTT. Its translation is CASSLLAGTATNEKLFF.

Here the CDR3 DNA reads TGTGCCAGTCAGGGCCTCACCCAAGAGACCCAGTACTTC. It codes for CASQGLTQETQYF. V is TRBV7-9 and J is TRBJ2-5; D is possibly TRBD1 (5 bases). With 9 bases removed from V and 1 base from J, the gap between germline ends came to 12 bases. The CDR3 runs 13 residues. CDR1 is SEHNR and CDR2 is FQNEAQ in the germline V gene (reference sequence).

This clonotype has a count of ten or more. The chain couples TRBV5-1 to TRBJ2-7; no firm D call. Germline V gene data show CDR1 as SGHRS and CDR2 as YFSETQ. Trimming cost V 0 bases and J 0 bases, with 7 bases left between them. The CDR3 totals 14 residues. CDR3 residues: CASSLVAGSYEQYF. Written as DNA, the CDR3 is TGCGCCAGCAGCTTGGTAGCAGGCTCCTACGAGCAGTACTTC.

The rearrangement links TRBV3-1 to TRBJ2-6; the match to TRBD1 covers 7 bases. The J segment lost 0 bases and the V segment lost 4 bases, leaving 6 bases of the junction unmatched. This CDR3 comprises 17 residues. Germline CDR1 is LGHDT and CDR2 is YNNKEL (reference sequence). This CDR3 is CASSLRQGASGANVLTF. For the CDR3, the DNA is TGTGCCAGCAGCCTTCGACAGGGAGCCTCTGGGGCCAACGTCCTGACTTTC.

At least ten counts were recorded for this clonotype. The chain combines TRBV5-1 with TRBJ2-5; D remains ambiguous. V dropped 2 bases and J dropped 4 bases, with 9 bases sitting between them. Germline CDR1 is SGHRS and CDR2 is YFSETQ. The CDR3 consists of 13 residues. CDR3 protein: CASSFNLGETQYF. CDR3 DNA: TGCGCCAGCAGCTTCAATTTGGGAGAGACCCAGTACTTC.

The chain couples TRBV13 to TRBJ2-7; the match to TRBD1 covers 10 bases. CDR1 and CDR2 (germline): PRHDT, FYEKMQ (reference sequence). The CDR3 contains 17 residues. J was trimmed by 6 bases and V by 4 bases; bases with no gene match: 15. CDR3: CASSSPGQGSQGGEQYF. The DNA for the CDR3 is TGTGCCAGCAGCTCGCCGGGACAGGGGTCTCAGGGCGGCGAGCAGTACTTC. The whole variable domain, remainder taken from reference TRBV13 and TRBJ2-7, is AAGVIQSPRHLIKEKRETATLKCYPIPRHDTVYWYQQGPGQDPQFLISFYEKMQSDKGSIPDRFSAQQFSDYHSELNMSSLELGDSALYFCASSSPGQGSQGGEQYFGPGTRLTVT.

This clonotype appeared a few times. The chain employs TRBV3-1 and TRBJ2-3, with D possibly matching TRBD2 (6 bases). Trimming removed 2 bases from V and 3 bases from J, with 15 bases in between. The CDR3 contains 16 residues. The germline gives CDR1 LGHDT, CDR2 YNNKEL (reference sequence). CDR3 loop: CASSQMNLAVTDTQYF. CDR3 nucleotides: TGTGCCAGCAGCCAAATGAACTTAGCGGTAACAGATACGCAGTATTTT.

This clonotype occurred many times. The chain employs TRBV18 and TRBJ1-5; 10 bases agree with TRBD1. Germline-derived CDR1 and CDR2 are KGHSH and LQKENI. The CDR3 has 14 residues. The ends lost 6 bases at V and 7 bases at J; junction bases unmatched: 6. The CDR3 protein is CASSSSGQGQPQHF. The DNA of the CDR3 is TGTGCCAGCTCCTCGTCGGGACAGGGGCAGCCCCAGCATTTT.

In this sample, this clonotype turned up many times. This chain joins TRBV2 and TRBJ1-6; D is perhaps TRBD1 (5 bases). The CDR3 covers 13 residues. V lost 2 bases and J lost 10, with 9 bases in between. Looked up from germline, CDR1 is SNHLY and CDR2 is FYNNEI. In DNA form, the CDR3 reads TGTGCCAGCAGTGAACAGGGTTGGTCACCCCTCCACTTT. Protein: CASSEQGWSPLHF.

This clonotype was seen repeatedly, ten times or more. The chain has TRBV29-1 and TRBJ1-5; unclear D gene. From germline, CDR1 is SQVTM and CDR2 ANQGSEA. The CDR3 extends over 14 amino acids. The V end lost 3 bases, the J end lost 0 bases, and 9 bases lay between the germline ends. This CDR3 is CSVERQNSNQPQHF. The DNA of the CDR3 is TGCAGCGTTGAGAGGCAAAATAGCAATCAGCCCCAGCATTTT. Full variable domain (remainder filled in from reference TRBV29-1 and TRBJ1-5): SAVISQKPSRDICQRGTSLTIQCQVDSQVTMMFWYRQQPGQSLTLIATANQGSEATYESGFVIDKFPISRPNLTFSTLTVSNMSPEDSSIYLCSVERQNSNQPQHFGDGTRLSIL.

This clonotype appeared many times. The V and J genes are TRBV5-1 and TRBJ1-2, with no clear D. Germline CDR1 is SGHRS and CDR2 is YFSETQ. This CDR3 spans 12 amino acids. The V end was cut by 4 bases, the J end by 2 bases, with 6 bases between. The chain's CDR3 is CASSGGNYGYTF. In nucleotides, the CDR3 is TGCGCCAGCAGCGGTGGGAACTATGGCTACACCTTC.

The table lists this clonotype with many counts. The rearrangement joins TRBV6-5 to TRBJ2-5, with 9 bases aligning to TRBD2. CDR1 and CDR2 (germline): MNHEY, SVGAGI. The CDR3 is 13 amino acids. With 6 bases clipped from V and 4 bases from J, the junction kept 3 bases outside the gene matches. CDR3 DNA sequence: TGTGCCAGCAGACGGACTAGCGTAGAGACCCAGTACTTC. Its translation: CASRRTSVETQYF.

In this sample, this clonotype turned up a few times. This chain joins TRBV27 and TRBJ2-7, with TRBD1 identical over 7 bases. After removal of 7 bases from V and 1 base from J, the junction contained 7 bases not matched to a gene. This CDR3 contains 14 residues. Germline assignment: CDR1 MNHEY and CDR2 SMNVEV (reference sequence). The CDR3 region is CASTKTGRSYEQYF. CDR3 in DNA: TGTGCCAGCACCAAGACAGGGCGATCCTACGAGCAGTACTTC.

The table lists this clonotype with a few counts. The V and J genes are TRBV9 and TRBJ2-3, with D hard to call. This CDR3 has 14 amino acids. The V end was cut by 3 bases, the J end by 0 bases, with 8 bases between. The V gene's germline CDR1 is SGDLS and CDR2 YYNGEE. The CDR3 region is CASSEQTSTDTQYF. The CDR3 bases are TGTGCCAGCAGCGAACAGACTAGCACAGATACGCAGTATTTT.

Ten or more counts support this clonotype. The chain uses TRBV7-2 and TRBJ2-5, with 8 bases lining up with TRBD2. The CDR3 is 14 residues long. V was pared by 4 bases and J by 4 bases, with 5 bases of the junction left unmatched. Germline CDR1 reads SGHTA; CDR2 reads FQGNSA. CDR3 in amino acids: CASSSRGGRETQYF. The CDR3 DNA follows: TGTGCCAGCAGCTCCCGCGGGGGGCGAGAGACCCAGTACTTC.